Shown below are 10 T cell receptor beta chains from a single sample sequenced in a study of technical replicates of blood from a handful of donors. Here immunoSEQ multiplex PCR was the method, and the copy in TCRdb shows in-frame clones only, minus some. The repertoire holds more than 75,000 clones, with 96% as singletons. The material sequenced was T cells isolated from PBMCs. These receptors were obtained from a human donor in good health.

The chain joins TRBV6-5 to TRBJ2-7; TRBD2 agrees at 9 bases. The V segment lost 4 bases and the J segment 1 base; nucleotides outside the gene matches: 8. Germline V CDR1 and CDR2: MNHEY, SVGAGI. The length of the CDR3 is 16 residues. CDR3 in amino acids: CASSSLSSGRSYEQYF. The CDR3 DNA follows: TGTGCCAGCAGTTCCCTCTCAAGCGGGAGGTCCTACGAGCAGTACTTC.

This chain joins TRBV11-3 and TRBJ1-2, with 7 bases identical to TRBD1. Germline-derived CDR1 and CDR2 are SGHNT and YENEEA. CDR3 length equals 13 residues. The ends lost 4 bases at V and 7 bases at J; junction bases unmatched: 6. Here the CDR3 reads CASSWETGFGYTF. CDR3 nucleotides: TGTGCCAGCAGCTGGGAGACAGGGTTTGGCTACACCTTC.

The chain couples TRBV11-2 to TRBJ1-1, with D hard to call. Deletions cut 4 bases from V and 8 bases from J, with 11 bases between. This CDR3 has 12 residues. CDR1 is SGHAT, CDR2 FQNNGV, per germline. The CDR3 DNA is TGTGCCAGCAGCTCCCTTAGTCCCGAAGCTTTCTTT. Protein: CASSSLSPEAFF.

The gene calls are TRBV5-6 and TRBJ2-5; TRBD1 might be the D (6 bases). CDR1 is SGHDT, CDR2 YYEEEE, per germline. The CDR3 is 15 amino acids. V lost 3 bases, J lost 4 bases, and 16 bases lay in between. CDR3 DNA sequence: TGTGCCAGCAGCTCATTACGGGACAAAGTAGAGACCCAGTACTTC. Translation: CASSSLRDKVETQYF.

This rearrangement joins TRBV5-1 to TRBJ2-1; 9 bases fit TRBD2. From germline, CDR1 is SGHRS and CDR2 YFSETQ. The CDR3 spans 15 residues. V lost 0 bases to trimming and J lost 6 bases; unmatched junction nucleotides: 4. The CDR3: CASSLELAGANEQFF. The CDR3 DNA is TGCGCCAGCAGCTTGGAGTTAGCGGGGGCCAATGAGCAGTTCTTC.

This sequence joins TRBV19 and TRBJ2-1, with 8 bases lining up with TRBD1. CDR3 length equals 13 residues. V shed 6 bases, J shed 6 bases, and the junction held 4 bases outside the gene matches. CDR1 LNHDA and CDR2 SQIVND come from the germline V gene (reference sequence). CDR3 in DNA: TGTGCCAGTAGCAAGGACAGGGCCAATGAGCAGTTCTTC. Amino acid sequence: CASSKDRANEQFF.

The chain uses TRBV7-3 and TRBJ2-7; D not resolved. Germline values: CDR1 SGHTA, CDR2 FQGTGA. The CDR3 runs to 12 residues. The ends were cut back, 6 bases at V and 0 bases at J, with 6 bases in the middle. CDR3 sequence: CASSGSSYEQYF. The CDR3 bases are TGTGCCAGCAGTGGTAGCTCCTACGAGCAGTACTTC.

The V call is TRBV10-1, the J call TRBJ2-1; TRBD2 matches 8 bases. Germline CDR1 reads WNHNN; CDR2 reads SYGVQD (reference sequence). V shed 3 bases and J 7 bases; nucleotides not matched to a gene: 5. This CDR3 comprises 14 residues. The CDR3 loop is CASSDTGGGNEQFF. CDR3 coding DNA: TGCGCCAGCAGTGATACGGGAGGGGGAAATGAGCAGTTCTTC.

This chain uses TRBV7-2 with TRBJ2-2; the D is unclear. Per germline, CDR1 SGHTA and CDR2 FQGNSA. This CDR3 region has 13 residues. The V and J ends lost 1 base and 7 bases respectively, with 7 bases between them. DNA for the CDR3: TGTGCCAGCAGCTTAGTGAGTGGCGGGGAGCTGTTTTTT. As protein: CASSLVSGGELFF.

The CDR3 nucleotides are TGTGCCAGCAGTTTCGGATTTCCCGGGGTGAACACTGAAGCTTTCTTT. Encoded protein: CASSFGFPGVNTEAFF. The chain couples TRBV6-5 to TRBJ1-1; D uncertain. V was shortened by 4 bases and J by 0 bases, with 15 bases between the two germline ends. Germline values: CDR1 MNHEY, CDR2 SVGAGI. The CDR3 is made up of 16 amino acids.